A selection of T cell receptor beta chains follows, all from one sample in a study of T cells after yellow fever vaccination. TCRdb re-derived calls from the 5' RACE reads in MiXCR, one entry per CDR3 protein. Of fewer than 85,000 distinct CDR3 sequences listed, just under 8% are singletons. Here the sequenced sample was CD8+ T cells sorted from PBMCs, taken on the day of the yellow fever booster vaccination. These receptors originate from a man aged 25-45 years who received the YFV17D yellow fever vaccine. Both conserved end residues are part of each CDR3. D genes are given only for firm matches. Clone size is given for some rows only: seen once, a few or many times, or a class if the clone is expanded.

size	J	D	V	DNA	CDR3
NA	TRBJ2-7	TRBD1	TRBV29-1	TGCAGCGTTGAAGCGGAATCCCGGGACAGGGTCTCCTACGAGCAGTACTTC	CSVEAESRDRVSYEQYF
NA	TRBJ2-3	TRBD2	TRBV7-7	TGTGCTGGCAGCCCGGGGACTAGCGGGAGCACAGATACGCAGTATTTT	CAGSPGTSGSTDTQYF
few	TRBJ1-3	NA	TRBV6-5	TGTGCCAGCAGTTACAGTGGAGCTGGAAACACCATATATTTT	CASSYSGAGNTIYF
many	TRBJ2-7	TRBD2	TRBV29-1	TGCAGCGTTGTGAGTCTAGCGGGACCCTCCTACGAGCAGTACTTC	CSVVSLAGPSYEQYF
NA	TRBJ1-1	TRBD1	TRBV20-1	TGCAGTGCTTCACCGGGACAGTTGAACACTGAAGCTTTCTTT	CSASPGQLNTEAFF
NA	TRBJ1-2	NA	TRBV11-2	TGTGCCAGCAGCTTAGATCGCGTTGGACGGACTAACTATGGCTACACCTTC	CASSLDRVGRTNYGYTF
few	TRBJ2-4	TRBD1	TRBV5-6	TGTGCCAGCAGCACCTCCGGGACAGAAAACATTCAGTACTTC	CASSTSGTENIQYF
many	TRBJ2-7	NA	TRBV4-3	TGCGCCAGCAGCCAAGCGGCAGGGGCCTCCGAGCAGTACTTC	CASSQAAGASEQYF
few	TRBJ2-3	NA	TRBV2	TGTGCCACGCTCGAGACAGCACACGGGGATACGCAGTATTTT	CATLETAHGDTQYF
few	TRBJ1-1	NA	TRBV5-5	TGTGCCAGCAGCTTGGCCCAGGGGAACACTGAAGCTTTCTTT	CASSLAQGNTEAFF
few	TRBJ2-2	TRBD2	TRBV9	TGTGCCAGCAGCCCGGTGGGACTAGCGGGAGACACCGGGGAGCTGTTTTTT	CASSPVGLAGDTGELFF
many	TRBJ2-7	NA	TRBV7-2	TGTGCCAGCAGCTTATTGCCCGCGAGGGAGCAGTACTTC	CASSLLPAREQYF
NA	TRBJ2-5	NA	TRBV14	TGTGCCAGCAGCCAAGTATTGGAGACCCAGTACTTC	CASSQVLETQYF
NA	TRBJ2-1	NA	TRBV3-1	TGTGCCAGCAGCCAGCACGGCCCGGGGGCGCGGGGTGAGCAGTTCTTC	CASSQHGPGARGEQFF
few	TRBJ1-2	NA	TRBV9	TGTGCCAGCAGCGTAGGTTATGGCTACACCTTC	CASSVGYGYTF
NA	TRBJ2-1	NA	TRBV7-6	TGTGCCAGCAGCTTGGAGAGGAGCGGAACGTCCAATGAGCAGTTCTTC	CASSLERSGTSNEQFF
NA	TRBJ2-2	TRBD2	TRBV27	TGTGCCAGCATTTCTCTAGCGGTGAACACCGGGGAGCTGTTTTTT	CASISLAVNTGELFF
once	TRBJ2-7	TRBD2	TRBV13	TGTGCCATCAGCTTAGCGGGGGGCGTTGAGCAGTACTTC	CAISLAGGVEQYF
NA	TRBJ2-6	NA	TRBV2	TGTGCCAGCATAACCCTGGGGCAGGCCGGCTCTGGGGCCAACGTCCTGACTTTC	CASITLGQAGSGANVLTF
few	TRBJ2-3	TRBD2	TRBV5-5	TGTGCCAGCACCCCGTGGACTAGCGGTACAGATACGCAGTATTTT	CASTPWTSGTDTQYF
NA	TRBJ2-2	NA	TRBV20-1	TGCAGTGCTAACCCACTAGGCCCCACCGGGGAGCTGTTTTTT	CSANPLGPTGELFF
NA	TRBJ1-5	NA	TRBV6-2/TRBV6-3	TGTGCCATCGGGAGTCAGCCCCAGCATTTT	CAIGSQPQHF
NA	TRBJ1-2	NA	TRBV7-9	TGTGCCAGCAGCATCACAGAGAACTATGGCTACACCTTC	CASSITENYGYTF
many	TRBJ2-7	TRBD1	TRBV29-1	TGCAGCGTCTCCGGACAGGGGGACGAGCAGTACTTC	CSVSGQGDEQYF
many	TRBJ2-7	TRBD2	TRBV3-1	TGTGCCAGCAGCCAAGTGAGCCTAGCGGGAGGCTACGAGCAGTACTTC	CASSQVSLAGGYEQYF
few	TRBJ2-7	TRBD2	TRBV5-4	TGTGCCAGCAGCCCGGGACTAGCGGCGCGCGAGCAGTACTTC	CASSPGLAAREQYF
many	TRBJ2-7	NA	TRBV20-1	TGCAGTGCTAGAGGGACAGCTTACTACGAGCAGTACTTC	CSARGTAYYEQYF
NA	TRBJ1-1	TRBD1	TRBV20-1	TGCAGTGCTGGACCACCCCGGGACAGCGCTACTGAAGCTTTCTTT	CSAGPPRDSATEAFF
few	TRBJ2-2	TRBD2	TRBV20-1	TGCAGTGCTAGAGATCCTCGAGCGGGAGACTACGGGGAGCTGTTTTTT	CSARDPRAGDYGELFF
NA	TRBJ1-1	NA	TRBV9	TGTGCCAGCAGCACTAACGGGGGCCGGAACACTGAAGCTTTCTTT	CASSTNGGRNTEAFF
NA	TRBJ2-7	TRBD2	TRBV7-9	TGTGCCAGCCTCCGGGAGGGCCTGCAGTACTTC	CASLREGLQYF
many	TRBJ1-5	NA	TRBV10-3	TGTGCCATCAGTGAGTCCGGGTATAGCAATCAGCCCCAGCATTTT	CAISESGYSNQPQHF
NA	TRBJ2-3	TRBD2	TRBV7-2	TGTGCCAGCAGCCGACTAGCGGGAGACATCGATACGCAGTATTTT	CASSRLAGDIDTQYF
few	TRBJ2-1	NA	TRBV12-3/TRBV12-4	TGTGCCAGCATCCTCAAGTCCGATGAGCAGTTCTTC	CASILKSDEQFF
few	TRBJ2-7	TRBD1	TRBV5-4	TGTGCCAGCAGCTTCTCTGGACAGGACCACGAGCAGTACTTC	CASSFSGQDHEQYF
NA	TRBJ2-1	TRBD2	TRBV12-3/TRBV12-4	TGTGCCAGCAGTTTTTCGGCGGGAGGGGTGCATGAGCAGTTCTTC	CASSFSAGGVHEQFF
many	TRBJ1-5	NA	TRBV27	TGTGCCAGCAGTTTATCGGGTAATCAGCCCCAGCATTTT	CASSLSGNQPQHF
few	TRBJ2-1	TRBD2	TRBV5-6	TGTGCCAGCAGCTGGGGGACTAGCGGGAGTTTTGAGCAGTTCTTC	CASSWGTSGSFEQFF
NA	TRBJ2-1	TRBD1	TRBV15	TGTGCCACCAGCATAGACAGGGGACCCTACAATGAGCAGTTCTTC	CATSIDRGPYNEQFF
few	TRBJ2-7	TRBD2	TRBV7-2	TGTGCCAGCAGCTATAGCGGGGGTGGCTACGAGCAGTACTTC	CASSYSGGGYEQYF
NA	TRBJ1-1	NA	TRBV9	TGTGCCAGCAGCCAAACAGGGTTCGACACTGAAGCTTTCTTT	CASSQTGFDTEAFF
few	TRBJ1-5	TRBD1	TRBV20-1	TGCAGTGCTCCTTCGGGACAGGGTAATCAGCCCCAGCATTTT	CSAPSGQGNQPQHF
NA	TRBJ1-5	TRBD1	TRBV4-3	TGCGCCAGCAGCCAAGGACAGGGCGGCAATCAGCCCCAGCATTTT	CASSQGQGGNQPQHF